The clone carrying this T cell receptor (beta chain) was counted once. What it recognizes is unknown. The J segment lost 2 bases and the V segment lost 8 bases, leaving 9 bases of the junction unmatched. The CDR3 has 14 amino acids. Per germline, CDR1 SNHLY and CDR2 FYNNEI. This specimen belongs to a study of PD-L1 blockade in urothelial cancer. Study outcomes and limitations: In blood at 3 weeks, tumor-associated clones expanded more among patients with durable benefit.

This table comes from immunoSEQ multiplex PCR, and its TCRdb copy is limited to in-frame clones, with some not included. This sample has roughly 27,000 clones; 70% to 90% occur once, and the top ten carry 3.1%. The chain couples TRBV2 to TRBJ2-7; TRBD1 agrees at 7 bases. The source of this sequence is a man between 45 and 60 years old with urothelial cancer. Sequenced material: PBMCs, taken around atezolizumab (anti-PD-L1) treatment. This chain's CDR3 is CASGAGTATYEQYF. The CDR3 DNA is TGTGCCAGCGGCGCCGGGACAGCAACCTACGAGCAGTACTTC.